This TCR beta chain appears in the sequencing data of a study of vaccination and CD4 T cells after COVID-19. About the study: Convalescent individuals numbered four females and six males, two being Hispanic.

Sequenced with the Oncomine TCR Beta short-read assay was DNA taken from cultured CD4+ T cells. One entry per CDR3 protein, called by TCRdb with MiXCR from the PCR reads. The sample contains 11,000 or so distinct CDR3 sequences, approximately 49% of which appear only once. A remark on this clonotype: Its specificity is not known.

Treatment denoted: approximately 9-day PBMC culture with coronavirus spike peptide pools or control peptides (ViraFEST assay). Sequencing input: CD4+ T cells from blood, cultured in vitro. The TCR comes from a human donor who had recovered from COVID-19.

In DNA form, the CDR3 reads TGTGCCAGCAGTTCCAGTCTTGGCACGCAGTATTTT. Residues: CASSSSLGTQYF. This chain joins TRBV6-2 or TRBV6-3 and TRBJ2-3, with no clear D. CDR1 is MNHEY, CDR2 SVGEGT, per germline. The CDR3 is made up of 12 amino acids. V dropped 4 bases and J dropped 9 bases, with 11 bases sitting between them.